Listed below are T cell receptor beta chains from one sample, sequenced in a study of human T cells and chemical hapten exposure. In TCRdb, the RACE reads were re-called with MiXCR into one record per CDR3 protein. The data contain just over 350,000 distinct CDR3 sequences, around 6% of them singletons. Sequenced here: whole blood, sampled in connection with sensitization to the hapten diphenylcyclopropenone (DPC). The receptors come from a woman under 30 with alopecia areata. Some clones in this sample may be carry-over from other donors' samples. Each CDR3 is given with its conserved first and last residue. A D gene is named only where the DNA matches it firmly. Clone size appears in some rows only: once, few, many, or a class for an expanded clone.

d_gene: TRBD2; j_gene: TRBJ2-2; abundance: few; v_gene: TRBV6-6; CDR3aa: CASTPTSGATGELFF; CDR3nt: TGTGCCAGCACCCCGACTAGCGGGGCCACCGGGGAGCTGTTTTTT
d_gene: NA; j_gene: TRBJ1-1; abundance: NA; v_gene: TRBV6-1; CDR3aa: CASSEIGEAFF; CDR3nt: TGTGCCAGCAGTGAAATAGGGGAAGCTTTCTTT
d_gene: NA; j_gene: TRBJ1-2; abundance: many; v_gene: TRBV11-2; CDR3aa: CASSPLYGDYGYTF; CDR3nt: TGTGCCAGCAGCCCTCTTTATGGAGACTATGGCTACACCTTC
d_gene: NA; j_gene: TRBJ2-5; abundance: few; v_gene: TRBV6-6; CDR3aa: CASSYSKSGESQETQYF; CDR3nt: TGTGCCAGCAGTTACTCGAAGTCAGGGGAAAGCCAAGAGACCCAGTACTTC
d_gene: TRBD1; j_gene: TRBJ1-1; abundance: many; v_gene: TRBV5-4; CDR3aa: CASSLALGTGEGPEAFF; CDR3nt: TGTGCCAGCAGCTTGGCCTTGGGGACAGGGGAAGGACCTGAAGCTTTCTTT
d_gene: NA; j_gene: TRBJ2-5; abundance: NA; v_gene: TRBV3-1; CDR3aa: CASSQDRREYF; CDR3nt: TGTGCCAGCAGCCAAGATCGTCGCGAGTACTTC
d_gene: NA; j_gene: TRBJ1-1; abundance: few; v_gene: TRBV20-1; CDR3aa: CSARDTGRRPAFF; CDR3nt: TGCAGTGCTAGAGATACAGGGAGACGCCCAGCTTTCTTT
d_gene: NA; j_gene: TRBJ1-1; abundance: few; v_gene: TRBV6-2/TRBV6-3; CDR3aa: CASTSEAQDFRGAFF; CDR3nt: TGTGCCAGCACCTCCGAGGCACAGGACTTTAGGGGAGCTTTCTTT
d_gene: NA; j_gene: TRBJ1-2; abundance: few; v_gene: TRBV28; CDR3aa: CASSWVLYGYTF; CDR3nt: TGTGCCAGCAGTTGGGTCTTGTATGGCTACACCTTC
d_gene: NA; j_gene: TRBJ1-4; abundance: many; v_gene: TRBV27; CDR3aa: CASRTGRGEKLFF; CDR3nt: TGTGCCAGCAGGACAGGACGAGGGGAAAAACTGTTTTTT
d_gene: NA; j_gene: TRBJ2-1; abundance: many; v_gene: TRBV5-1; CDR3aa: CASSRTGNNEQFF; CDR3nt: TGCGCCAGCAGCCGAACAGGGAACAATGAGCAGTTCTTC
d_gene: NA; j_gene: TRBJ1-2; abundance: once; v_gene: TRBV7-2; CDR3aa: CASSLRQVGTFYGYTF; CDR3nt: TGTGCCAGCAGCTTAAGGCAGGTGGGGACCTTCTATGGCTACACCTTC
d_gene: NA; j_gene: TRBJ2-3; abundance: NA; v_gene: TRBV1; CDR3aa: CTSSQTGVRPTSTDTQYF; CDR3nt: TGCACCAGCAGCCAGACAGGGGTGAGACCAACTAGCACAGATACGCAGTATTTT
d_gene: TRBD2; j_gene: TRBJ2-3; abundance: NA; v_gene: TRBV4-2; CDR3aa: CASSQEISLAAGDTQYF; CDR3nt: TGTGCCAGCAGCCAAGAGATATCACTAGCGGCGGGAGATACGCAGTATTTT
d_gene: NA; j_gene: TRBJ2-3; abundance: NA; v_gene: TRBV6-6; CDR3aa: CASSLGTPRGTDTQYF; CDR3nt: TGTGCCAGCAGTCTGGGGACACCGCGGGGAACAGATACGCAGTATTTT
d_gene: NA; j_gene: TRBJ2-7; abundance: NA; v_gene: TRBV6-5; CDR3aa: CASSYGQPYEQYF; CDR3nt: TGTGCCAGCAGTTACGGTCAGCCCTACGAGCAGTACTTC
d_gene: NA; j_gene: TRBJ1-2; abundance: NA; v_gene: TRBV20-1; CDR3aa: CSARDRNSSLYGYTF; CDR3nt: TGCAGTGCTAGAGATCGTAACAGTTCTCTCTATGGCTACACCTTC
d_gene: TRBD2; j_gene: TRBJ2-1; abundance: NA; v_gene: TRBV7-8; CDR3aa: CASSPSGYEQFF; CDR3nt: TGTGCCAGCAGCCCTAGCGGCTATGAGCAGTTCTTC